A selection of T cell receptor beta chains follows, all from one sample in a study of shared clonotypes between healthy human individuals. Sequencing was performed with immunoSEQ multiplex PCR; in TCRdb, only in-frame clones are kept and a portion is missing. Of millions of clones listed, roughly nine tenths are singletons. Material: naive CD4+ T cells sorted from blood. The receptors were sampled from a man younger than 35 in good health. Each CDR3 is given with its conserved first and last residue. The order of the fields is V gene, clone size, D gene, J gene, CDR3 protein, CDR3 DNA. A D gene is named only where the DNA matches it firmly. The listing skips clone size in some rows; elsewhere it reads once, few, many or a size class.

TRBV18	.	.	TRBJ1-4	CASSPPRQSTNEKLFF	TGTGCCAGCTCACCTCCTCGACAGTCAACTAATGAAAAACTGTTTTTT
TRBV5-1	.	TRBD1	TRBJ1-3	CASSLGQGARDTIYF	TGCGCCAGCAGCTTGGGACAGGGGGCGAGGGACACCATATATTTT
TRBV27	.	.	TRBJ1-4	CASSSSRPVEKLFF	TGTGCCAGCAGTTCATCCAGGCCCGTCGAAAAACTGTTTTTT
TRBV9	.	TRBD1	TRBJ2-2	CASSVQSGTGAGELFF	TGTGCCAGCAGCGTCCAATCCGGGACAGGGGCCGGGGAGCTGTTTTTT
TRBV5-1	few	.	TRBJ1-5	CASAPHGHRVIQPQHF	TGCGCCAGCGCCCCCCATGGGCACAGGGTGATTCAGCCCCAGCATTTT
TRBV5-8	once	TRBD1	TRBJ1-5	CASSLATGASNQPQHF	TGTGCCAGCAGCTTGGCCACAGGGGCTTCCAATCAGCCCCAGCATTTT
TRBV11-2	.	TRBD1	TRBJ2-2	CASSLDRDRLFF	TGTGCCAGCAGCTTAGACAGGGACAGGCTGTTTTTT
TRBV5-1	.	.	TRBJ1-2	CASSLGPGNYGYTF	TGCGCCAGCAGCTTGGGTCCCGGAAACTATGGCTACACCTTC
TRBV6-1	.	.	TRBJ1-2	CASSGGLAGGYGYTF	TGTGCCAGCAGTGGGGGACTCGCCGGGGGCTATGGCTACACCTTC
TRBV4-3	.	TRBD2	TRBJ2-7	CASSQEFLAEIYEQYF	TGCGCCAGCAGCCAAGAATTCCTAGCGGAGATCTACGAGCAGTACTTC
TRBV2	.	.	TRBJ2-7	CASSQGRSSYEQYF	TGTGCCAGCAGCCAGGGGAGAAGCTCCTACGAGCAGTACTTC
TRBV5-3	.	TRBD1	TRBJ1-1	CARSPGQGDKNTEAFF	TGTGCCAGAAGCCCGGGACAGGGTGATAAGAACACTGAAGCTTTCTTT
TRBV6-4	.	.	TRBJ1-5	CASSAEEGNQPQHF	TGTGCCAGCAGTGCCGAGGAGGGCAATCAGCCCCAGCATTTT
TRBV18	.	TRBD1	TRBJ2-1	CASSPGTDNEQFF	TGTGCCAGCTCACCCGGGACAGACAATGAGCAGTTCTTC
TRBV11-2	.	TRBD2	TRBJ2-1	CASSPQLGLVLNNEQFF	TGTGCCAGCAGCCCACAATTGGGACTAGTGTTGAACAATGAGCAGTTCTTC
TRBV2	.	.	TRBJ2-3	CASSLWESGTDTQYF	TGTGCCAGCTCGCTGTGGGAATCTGGCACAGATACGCAGTATTTT
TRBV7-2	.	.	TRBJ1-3	CASSLGQAGGNTIYF	TGTGCCAGCAGCTTAGGACAGGCGGGCGGAAACACCATATATTTT
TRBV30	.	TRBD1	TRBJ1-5	CAWSTGTGGSSNQPQHF	TGTGCCTGGAGTACCGGGACAGGGGGCTCGAGCAATCAGCCCCAGCATTTT
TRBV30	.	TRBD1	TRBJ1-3	CACLKTGAGNTIYF	TGTGCCTGTTTAAAGACAGGGGCTGGAAACACCATATATTTT
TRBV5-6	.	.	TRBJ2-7	CASSPGTPFYEQYF	TGTGCCAGCAGCCCCGGGACACCGTTTTACGAGCAGTACTTC
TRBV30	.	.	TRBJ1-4	CAWSRQATNEKLFF	TGTGCCTGGAGCCGACAGGCAACTAATGAAAAACTGTTTTTT
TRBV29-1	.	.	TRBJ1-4	CSVGTGTSNEKLFF	TGCAGCGTAGGCACAGGGACTTCTAATGAAAAACTGTTTTTT
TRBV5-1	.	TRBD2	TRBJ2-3	CASSLSRGLAGKSTDTQYF	TGCGCCAGCAGCTTATCTCGGGGACTAGCGGGGAAAAGCACAGATACGCAGTATTTT
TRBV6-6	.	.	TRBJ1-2	CASTVTAQVYYGYTF	TGTGCCAGCACAGTTACGGCGCAGGTTTACTATGGCTACACCTTC
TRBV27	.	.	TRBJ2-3	CASTNPPDTQYF	TGTGCCAGCACCAACCCCCCAGATACGCAGTATTTT
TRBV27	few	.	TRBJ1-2	CASSAAGGNYGYTF	TGTGCCAGCAGTGCCGCGGGGGGTAACTATGGCTACACCTTC
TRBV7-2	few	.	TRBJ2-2	CASSLGSTGELFF	TGTGCCAGCAGCTTGGGCTCCACCGGGGAGCTGTTTTTT
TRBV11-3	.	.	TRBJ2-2	CASSLQGATGELFF	TGTGCCAGCAGCTTACAGGGTGCCACCGGGGAGCTGTTTTTT
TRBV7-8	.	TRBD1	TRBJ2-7	CASSGGTGGGYEQYF	TGTGCCAGCAGCGGGGGGACAGGGGGCGGGTACGAGCAGTACTTC
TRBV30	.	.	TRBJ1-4	CAWSFPNYREKLFF	TGTGCCTGGAGTTTCCCTAATTACCGAGAAAAACTGTTTTTT
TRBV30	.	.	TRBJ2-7	CAWETGHFYEQYF	TGTGCCTGGGAAACAGGGCACTTCTACGAGCAGTACTTC
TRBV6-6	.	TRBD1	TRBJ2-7	CASRKLGGIYEQYF	TGTGCCAGCAGAAAGTTAGGGGGCATCTACGAGCAGTACTTC
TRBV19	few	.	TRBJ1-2	CASRPGSANYGYTF	TGTGCCAGTAGACCCGGGTCGGCTAACTATGGCTACACCTTC
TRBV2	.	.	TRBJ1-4	CASGQLNEKLFF	TGTGCCAGCGGACAGCTTAATGAAAAACTGTTTTTT
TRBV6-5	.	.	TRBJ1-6	CASSRGGGNSPLHF	TGTGCCAGCAGCCGGGGCGGGGGGAATTCACCCCTCCACTTT
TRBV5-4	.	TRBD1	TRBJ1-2	CASSPAGQGAAGHGYTF	TGTGCCAGCAGCCCCGCAGGACAGGGGGCGGCAGGCCATGGCTACACCTTC
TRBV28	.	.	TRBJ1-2	CASSFGYGYTF	TGTGCCAGCAGTTTCGGCTATGGCTACACCTTC
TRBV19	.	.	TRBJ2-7	CASSFQYEQYF	TGTGCCAGTAGTTTCCAATACGAGCAGTACTTC
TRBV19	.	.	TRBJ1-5	CASSLEGLSNQPQHF	TGTGCCAGTAGTCTGGAGGGACTGTCCAATCAGCCCCAGCATTTT
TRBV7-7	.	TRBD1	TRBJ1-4	CASSLGQGQGNEKLFF	TGTGCTAGCAGCCTGGGACAGGGACAGGGTAATGAAAAACTGTTTTTT
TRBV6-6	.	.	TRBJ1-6	CASSYSDMYNSPLHF	TGTGCCAGCAGTTACTCAGACATGTATAATTCACCCCTCCACTTT
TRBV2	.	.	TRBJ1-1	CANQTAGNTEAFF	TGTGCCAACCAGACAGCAGGGAACACTGAAGCTTTCTTT
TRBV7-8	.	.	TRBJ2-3	CASSSGLQDTQYF	TGTGCCAGCAGCTCCGGACTACAAGATACGCAGTATTTT
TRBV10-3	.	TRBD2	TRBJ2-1	CAISDEALTTSGQFF	TGTGCCATCAGTGATGAGGCCCTTACCACTAGCGGGCAGTTCTTC
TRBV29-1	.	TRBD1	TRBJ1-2	CSVAYRDRGSYGYTF	TGCAGCGTTGCTTACCGGGACAGGGGCTCCTATGGCTACACCTTC
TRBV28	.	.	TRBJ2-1	CASRRGTYNEQFF	TGTGCCAGCAGGCGGGGGACATACAATGAGCAGTTCTTC
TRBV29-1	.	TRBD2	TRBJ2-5	CSGGGGGGIQETQYF	TGCAGCGGCGGCGGAGGCGGGGGAATCCAAGAGACCCAGTACTTC
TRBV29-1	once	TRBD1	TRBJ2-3	CSARQGVKADTQYF	TGCAGCGCTAGACAGGGTGTAAAAGCAGATACGCAGTATTTT
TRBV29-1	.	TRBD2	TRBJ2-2	CSAASGTNTGELFF	TGCAGCGCCGCTAGCGGTACGAACACCGGGGAGCTGTTTTTT
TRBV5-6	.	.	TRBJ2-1	CASSPVWGGDEQFF	TGTGCCAGCAGCCCCGTTTGGGGTGGCGATGAGCAGTTCTTC
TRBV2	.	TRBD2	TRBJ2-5	CASGRGGETQYF	TGTGCCAGCGGGAGGGGAGGAGAGACCCAGTACTTC
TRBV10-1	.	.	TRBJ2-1	CASSPSTSSYNEQFF	TGCGCCAGCAGTCCATCCACGAGCTCCTACAATGAGCAGTTCTTC
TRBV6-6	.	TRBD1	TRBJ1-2	CASIGDRDSNYGYTF	TGTGCCAGCATCGGAGACAGGGACTCTAACTATGGCTACACCTTC